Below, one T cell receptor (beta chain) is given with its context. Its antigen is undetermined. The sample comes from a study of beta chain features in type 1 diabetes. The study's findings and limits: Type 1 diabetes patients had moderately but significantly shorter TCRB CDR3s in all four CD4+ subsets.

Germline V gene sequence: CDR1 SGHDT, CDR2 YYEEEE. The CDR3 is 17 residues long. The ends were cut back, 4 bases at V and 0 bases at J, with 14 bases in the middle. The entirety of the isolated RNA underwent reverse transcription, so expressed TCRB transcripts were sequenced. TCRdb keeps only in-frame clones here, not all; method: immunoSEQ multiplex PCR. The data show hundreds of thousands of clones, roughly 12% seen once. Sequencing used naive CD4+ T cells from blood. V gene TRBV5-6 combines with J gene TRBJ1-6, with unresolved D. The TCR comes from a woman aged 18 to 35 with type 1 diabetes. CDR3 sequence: CASSPAGLSSYNSPLHF. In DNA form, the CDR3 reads TGTGCCAGCAGCCCCGCCGGTTTATCCTCCTATAATTCACCCCTCCACTTT.